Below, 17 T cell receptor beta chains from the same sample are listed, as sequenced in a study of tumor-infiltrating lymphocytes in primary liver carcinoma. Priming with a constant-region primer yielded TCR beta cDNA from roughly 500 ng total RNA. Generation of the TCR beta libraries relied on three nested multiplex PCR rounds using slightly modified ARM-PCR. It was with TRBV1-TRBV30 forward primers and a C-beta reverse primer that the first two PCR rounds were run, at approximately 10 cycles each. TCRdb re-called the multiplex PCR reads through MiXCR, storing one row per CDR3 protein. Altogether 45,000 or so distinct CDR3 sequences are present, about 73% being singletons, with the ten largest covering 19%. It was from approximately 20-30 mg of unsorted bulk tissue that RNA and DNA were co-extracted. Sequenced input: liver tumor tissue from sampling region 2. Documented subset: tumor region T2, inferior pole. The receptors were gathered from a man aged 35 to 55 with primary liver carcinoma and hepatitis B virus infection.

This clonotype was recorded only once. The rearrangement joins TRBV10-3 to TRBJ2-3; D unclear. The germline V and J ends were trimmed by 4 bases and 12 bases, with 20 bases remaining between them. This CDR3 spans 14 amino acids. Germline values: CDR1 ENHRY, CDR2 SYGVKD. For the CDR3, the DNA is TGTGCCATCAGTGTAACAACCTACACAGATATACAGTATTTT. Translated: CAISVTTYTDIQYF.

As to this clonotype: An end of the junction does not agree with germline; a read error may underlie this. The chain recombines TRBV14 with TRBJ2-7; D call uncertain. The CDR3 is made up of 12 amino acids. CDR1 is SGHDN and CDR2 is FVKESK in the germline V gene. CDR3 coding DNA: TGTGCCAGCAGCCAAGGATTGAGCATGCAGTACTTT. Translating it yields CASSQGLSMQYF.

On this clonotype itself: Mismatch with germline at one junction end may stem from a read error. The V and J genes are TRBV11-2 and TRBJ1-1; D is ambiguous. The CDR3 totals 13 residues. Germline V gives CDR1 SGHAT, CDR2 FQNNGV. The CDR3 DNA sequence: TGTCCCAGCAGCTTAGGCCTGAACGCTGAAGCTTTCTTC. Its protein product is CPSSLGLNAEAFF.

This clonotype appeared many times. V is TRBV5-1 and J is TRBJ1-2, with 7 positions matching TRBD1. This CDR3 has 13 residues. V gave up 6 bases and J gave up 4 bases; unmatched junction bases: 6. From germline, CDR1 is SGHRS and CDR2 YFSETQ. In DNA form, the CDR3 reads TGCGCCAGCACCACCCGGGACAGCTATGGCTACACCTTC. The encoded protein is CASTTRDSYGYTF.

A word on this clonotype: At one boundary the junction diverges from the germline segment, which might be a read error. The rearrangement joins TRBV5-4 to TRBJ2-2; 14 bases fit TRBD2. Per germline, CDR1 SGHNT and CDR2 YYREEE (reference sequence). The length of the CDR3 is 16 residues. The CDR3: CASSPTGLAGVWELFF. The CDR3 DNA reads TGTGCCAGCAGCCCAACGGGACTAGCGGGAGTCTGGGAACTGTTTTTT.

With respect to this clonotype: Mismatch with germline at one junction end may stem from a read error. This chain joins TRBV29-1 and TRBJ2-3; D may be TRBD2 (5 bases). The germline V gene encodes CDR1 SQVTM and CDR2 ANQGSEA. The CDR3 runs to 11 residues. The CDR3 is CSVELGVTRYF. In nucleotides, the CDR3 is TGCAGCGTTGAGCTCGGGGTTACGCGGTATTTT.

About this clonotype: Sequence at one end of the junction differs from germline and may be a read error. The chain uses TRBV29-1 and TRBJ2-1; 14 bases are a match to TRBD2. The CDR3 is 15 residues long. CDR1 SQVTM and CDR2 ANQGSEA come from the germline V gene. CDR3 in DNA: TGCAGCGTTGGACTAGCGGGAGGGCTCTACAATAAGCAATTCTTC. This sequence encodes CSVGLAGGLYNKQFF.

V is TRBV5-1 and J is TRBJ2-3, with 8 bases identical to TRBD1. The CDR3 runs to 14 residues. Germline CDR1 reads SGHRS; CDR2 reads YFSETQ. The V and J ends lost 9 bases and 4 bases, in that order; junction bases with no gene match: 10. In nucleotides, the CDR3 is TGCGCCAACAATGGACAGGGAGTACCAGATACGCAGTATTTT. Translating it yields CANNGQGVPDTQYF.

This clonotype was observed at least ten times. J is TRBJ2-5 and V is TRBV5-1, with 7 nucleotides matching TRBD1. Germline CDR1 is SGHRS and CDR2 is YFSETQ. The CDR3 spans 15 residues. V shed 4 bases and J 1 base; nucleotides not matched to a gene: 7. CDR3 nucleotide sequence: TGCGCCAGCAGCCACGACAGGGTTGGCCAAGAGACCCAGTACTTC. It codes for CASSHDRVGQETQYF.

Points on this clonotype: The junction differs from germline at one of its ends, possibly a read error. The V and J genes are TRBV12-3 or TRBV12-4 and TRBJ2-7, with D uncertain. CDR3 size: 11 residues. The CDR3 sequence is CASSLTYEQNF. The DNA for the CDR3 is TGTGCAAGCAGTTTAACCTACGAGCAGAACTTC.

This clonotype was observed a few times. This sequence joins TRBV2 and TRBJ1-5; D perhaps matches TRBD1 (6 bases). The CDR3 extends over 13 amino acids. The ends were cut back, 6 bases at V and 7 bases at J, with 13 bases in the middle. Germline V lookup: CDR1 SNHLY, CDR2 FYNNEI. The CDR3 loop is CASREQGGQPQHF. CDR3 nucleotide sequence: TGTGCCAGCAGGGAACAGGGTGGGCAGCCCCAGCATTTT.

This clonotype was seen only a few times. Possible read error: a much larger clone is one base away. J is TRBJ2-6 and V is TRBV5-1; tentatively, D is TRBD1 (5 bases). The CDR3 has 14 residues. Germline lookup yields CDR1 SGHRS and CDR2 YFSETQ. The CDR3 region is CGSSLGPGANVLTF. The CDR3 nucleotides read TGCGGCAGCAGCTTGGGGCCGGGGGCCAACGTCCTGACTTTC.

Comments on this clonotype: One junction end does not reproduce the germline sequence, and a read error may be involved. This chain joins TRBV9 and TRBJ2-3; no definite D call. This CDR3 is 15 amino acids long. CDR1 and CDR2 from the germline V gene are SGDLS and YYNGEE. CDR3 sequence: CASSVAPGRIDTQYF. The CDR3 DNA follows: TGTGCCAGCAGTGTAGCTCCAGGACGAATAGATACGCAGTATTTT.

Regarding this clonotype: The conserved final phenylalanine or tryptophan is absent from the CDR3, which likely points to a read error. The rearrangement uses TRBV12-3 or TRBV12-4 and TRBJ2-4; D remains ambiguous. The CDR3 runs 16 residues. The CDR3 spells CASSLDGMGAKNIQYL. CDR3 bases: TGCGCCAGCAGTTTAGACGGTATGGGGGCCAAAAACATTCAGTACTTA.

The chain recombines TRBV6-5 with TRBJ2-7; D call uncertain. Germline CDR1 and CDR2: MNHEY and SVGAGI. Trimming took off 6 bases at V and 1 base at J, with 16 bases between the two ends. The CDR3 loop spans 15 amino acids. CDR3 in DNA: TGTGCCAGCAGACTGGCGGAGATAGGGTCCTACGAGCAGTACTTC. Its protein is CASRLAEIGSYEQYF.

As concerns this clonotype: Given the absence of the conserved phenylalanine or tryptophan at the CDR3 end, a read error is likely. DNA of the CDR3: TGTGTCAGCAACTCGTTAGCGGGAGCGAGTCTCGAGCAGTACATC. This codes for CVSNSLAGASLEQYI. The chain has TRBV11-2 and TRBJ2-7, with 9 positions matching TRBD2. The CDR3 is 15 amino acids. Germline V gene data show CDR1 as SGHAT and CDR2 as FQNNGV.

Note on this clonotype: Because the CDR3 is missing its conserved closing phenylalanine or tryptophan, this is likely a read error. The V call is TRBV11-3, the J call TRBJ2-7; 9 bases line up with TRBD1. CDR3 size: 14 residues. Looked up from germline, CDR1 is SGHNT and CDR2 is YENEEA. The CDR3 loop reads CATRQGVTSYEQYY. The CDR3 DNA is TGTGCTACTCGACAGGGGGTAACTTCCTATGAGCAGTACTAC.